These T cell receptor beta chains were read from a single sample in a study of T cells in Graves' hyperthyroidism and ophthalmopathy. TCRdb ran MiXCR on the multiplex PCR reads and lists one entry per CDR3 protein. The repertoire consists of about 640,000 distinct CDR3 sequences, with roughly 20% occurring once and the leading ten covering roughly a third. Sequencing used blood. These receptors were obtained from a man aged 30 to 39 with Graves' ophthalmopathy. CDR3s include the opening cysteine and the closing phenylalanine or tryptophan. The order of the fields is D gene, clone size, V gene, J gene, CDR3 DNA, CDR3 protein. The D gene is left open where the match is weak. Clone sizes are given selectively: once, few, many, or a class where the clone is expanded.

D: NA; size: NA; V: TRBV29-1; J: TRBJ2-2; DNA: TGCAGCGCTTCGCAGCGGGCGAACACCGGGGAGCTGTTTTTT; CDR3: CSASQRANTGELFF
D: TRBD2; size: many; V: TRBV27; J: TRBJ2-3; DNA: TGTGCCAGCAGGACTAGCGGGAAGGCGCAGTATTTT; CDR3: CASRTSGKAQYF
D: NA; size: few; V: TRBV14; J: TRBJ2-3; DNA: TGTGCCAGCAGCATTGGGGGCGCGGCAGATACGCAGTATTTT; CDR3: CASSIGGAADTQYF
D: NA; size: many; V: TRBV12-3/TRBV12-4; J: TRBJ1-1; DNA: TGTGCCAGCAGTTTACTCGTAGGCTGGGTTAACACTGAAGCTTTCTTT; CDR3: CASSLLVGWVNTEAFF
D: TRBD2; size: few; V: TRBV7-9; J: TRBJ2-3; DNA: TGTGCCAGCAGCTCGACTAGCGGGGGGACAGATACGCAGTATTTT; CDR3: CASSSTSGGTDTQYF
D: TRBD1; size: few; V: TRBV20-1; J: TRBJ2-5; DNA: TGCAGTGCTAGGGACAGGGGACAAGAGACCCAGTACTTC; CDR3: CSARDRGQETQYF
D: NA; size: few; V: TRBV20-1; J: TRBJ2-7; DNA: TGCAGTGCTAGAGATGACCTACGGGGGAGCTCCTACGAGCAGTACTTC; CDR3: CSARDDLRGSSYEQYF
D: NA; size: many; V: TRBV27; J: TRBJ2-2; DNA: TGTGCCAGCAGTCAACAGGTGAACACCGGGGAGCTGTTTTTT; CDR3: CASSQQVNTGELFF
D: NA; size: few; V: TRBV9; J: TRBJ2-1; DNA: TGTGCCAGCAGCGCCTCAAGGAATGAGCAGTTCTTC; CDR3: CASSASRNEQFF
D: NA; size: once; V: TRBV7-9; J: TRBJ2-3; DNA: TGTGCCAGCAGCCCGGGGGCCGAGGGCACAGATACGCAGTATTTT; CDR3: CASSPGAEGTDTQYF
D: NA; size: many; V: TRBV7-9; J: TRBJ2-7; DNA: TGTGCCAGCAGCCAGTGGGGACAAGGGATGTACGAGCAGTACTTC; CDR3: CASSQWGQGMYEQYF
D: TRBD2; size: few; V: TRBV29-1; J: TRBJ2-3; DNA: TGCAGCGTTGTGGTAGCGGGAAGTGAAGATACGCAGTATTTT; CDR3: CSVVVAGSEDTQYF
D: TRBD1; size: NA; V: TRBV12-3/TRBV12-4; J: TRBJ1-5; DNA: TGTGCCAGCAGCCCGACAGGGGGCCAAACAAATAGCAATCAGCCCCAGCATTTT; CDR3: CASSPTGGQTNSNQPQHF
D: TRBD1; size: few; V: TRBV28; J: TRBJ2-7; DNA: TGTGCCACCCAAACAGGGGGTTCCTACGAGCAGTACTTC; CDR3: CATQTGGSYEQYF
D: TRBD1; size: many; V: TRBV10-3; J: TRBJ1-5; DNA: TGTGCCATCAGTGTAACAGGGGAGAGCAATCAGCCCCAGCATTTT; CDR3: CAISVTGESNQPQHF
D: TRBD1; size: many; V: TRBV12-3/TRBV12-4; J: TRBJ1-1; DNA: TGTGCCAGCAGTACGGGACAGAAAGCTTTCTTT; CDR3: CASSTGQKAFF
D: NA; size: NA; V: TRBV12-3/TRBV12-4; J: TRBJ2-5; DNA: TGTGCCAGCAGTTTAGCGCACGGACAGGGAGGGAAGACCCAGTACTTC; CDR3: CASSLAHGQGGKTQYF